Ten or more counts support the clone carrying this T cell receptor (beta chain). Its antigen is undetermined. These data come from a study of CD8 T cells in ankylosing spondylitis. Regarding the study as a whole: What appeared characteristic of ankylosing spondylitis blood was a TCR beta motif of eight highly homologous variants. Matched synovial fluid from ankylosing spondylitis patients was reported to be enriched for disease-linked clones.

The CDR3 loop spans 15 amino acids. Trimming left V 5 bases short and J 0 bases short, with 14 bases between. Germline V gene sequence: CDR1 SGHTA, CDR2 FQGNSA. With molecular barcodes, quantitative 5'-RACE was used to make the TCR beta libraries. MiXCR, applied by TCRdb to the 5' RACE reads, yields one record per CDR3 protein. This sample has about 510,000 distinct CDR3 sequences, with roughly 5% found just once. The material sequenced was blood, either unsorted or a sorted T cell fraction (not recorded which). The clonotype was recovered from a male donor with ankylosing spondylitis. The rearrangement joins TRBV7-2 to TRBJ2-7; D is possibly TRBD1 (5 bases). The CDR3, as DNA: TGTGCCAGCAGCCAGAGACAGCGCGACTCCTACGAGCAGTACTTC. Amino acid sequence: CASSQRQRDSYEQYF.